The present TCR beta chain was sequenced within a study of metastatic and nonmetastatic thyroid tumors. The wider study: Peripheral blood and tumor or nodule samples from malignant and benign thyroid patients were compared.

Through MiXCR, TCRdb re-clonotyped the PCR reads. The sample records about 9,400 clones, approximately 31% being singletons. Before thyroid surgery, none of the patients had received any treatment. The CDR3 extends over 15 amino acids. V shed 3 bases and J shed 2 bases, with 8 bases lying between them. Germline V gives CDR1 MGHRA, CDR2 YSYEKL. The sample taken for sequencing was adjacent normal tissue. The gene calls are TRBV4-1 and TRBJ1-6; TRBD1 might be the D (5 bases). The receptor was isolated from a female donor with papillary thyroid cancer or a benign thyroid nodule (not recorded which). Some clones in this sample may be carry-over from other donors' samples. CDR3 in amino acids: CASSQGTTYNSPLHF. The CDR3, as DNA: TGCGCCAGCAGCCAGGGGACCACCTATAATTCACCCCTCCACTTT.